This is a list of T cell receptor beta chains from one sample in a study of technical replicates of blood from several donors. Sequencing used immunoSEQ multiplex PCR; TCRdb keeps in-frame clones, though not all of them. The sample records tens of thousands of clones, nearly 96% being singletons. Input material: T cells isolated from PBMCs. These receptors originate from a human donor in good health. The CDR3 runs from the conserved cysteine through the conserved F or W. Fields, in order: J gene, V gene, clone size, D gene, CDR3 protein, CDR3 DNA. D genes are given only for firm matches. The size field is filled for only some rows; it gives once, few, many or a size class.

j_call: TRBJ2-7; v_call: TRBV5-5; clone_size: NA; d_call: NA; cdr3_aa: CASSVSRDYEQYF; cdr3_nt: TGTGCCAGCAGTGTGTCGAGGGACTACGAGCAGTACTTC
j_call: TRBJ1-4; v_call: TRBV2; clone_size: NA; d_call: NA; cdr3_aa: CASSSLGAGEKLFF; cdr3_nt: TGTGCCAGCAGTTCGTTGGGGGCCGGTGAAAAACTGTTTTTT
j_call: TRBJ1-2; v_call: TRBV7-3; clone_size: NA; d_call: NA; cdr3_aa: CASSSRSSGYGYTF; cdr3_nt: TGTGCCAGCAGCTCCAGATCGTCAGGATATGGCTACACCTTC
j_call: TRBJ2-1; v_call: TRBV28; clone_size: NA; d_call: TRBD2; cdr3_aa: CASSLPGTSGSQKQFF; cdr3_nt: TGTGCCAGCAGTTTACCGGGAACTAGCGGGAGCCAAAAGCAGTTCTTC
j_call: TRBJ2-7; v_call: TRBV7-9; clone_size: NA; d_call: NA; cdr3_aa: CASSLGAMGPPSEQYF; cdr3_nt: TGTGCCAGCAGCTTAGGTGCCATGGGGCCGCCCTCCGAGCAGTACTTC
j_call: TRBJ2-3; v_call: TRBV19; clone_size: NA; d_call: TRBD1; cdr3_aa: CASSRTGGTDTQYF; cdr3_nt: TGTGCCAGTAGTCGGACAGGGGGAACAGATACGCAGTATTTT
j_call: TRBJ1-2; v_call: TRBV5-6; clone_size: NA; d_call: NA; cdr3_aa: CASSLVADYGYTF; cdr3_nt: TGTGCCAGCAGCTTGGTGGCGGACTATGGCTACACCTTC
j_call: TRBJ2-2; v_call: TRBV19; clone_size: NA; d_call: NA; cdr3_aa: CASSTARGGELFF; cdr3_nt: TGTGCCAGTAGTACCGCTAGAGGCGGGGAGCTGTTTTTT
j_call: TRBJ2-7; v_call: TRBV28; clone_size: NA; d_call: TRBD1; cdr3_aa: CASSTTGTGYYEQYF; cdr3_nt: TGTGCCAGCAGTACTACCGGGACAGGATACTACGAGCAGTACTTC
j_call: TRBJ1-2; v_call: TRBV4-3; clone_size: NA; d_call: NA; cdr3_aa: CASSQALEVYGYTF; cdr3_nt: TGCGCCAGCAGCCAGGCGCTGGAGGTGTATGGCTACACCTTC
j_call: TRBJ2-2; v_call: TRBV4-3; clone_size: NA; d_call: NA; cdr3_aa: CASSQDWAAGITTGELFF; cdr3_nt: TGCGCCAGCAGCCAAGATTGGGCGGCAGGGATTACTACCGGGGAGCTGTTTTTT
j_call: TRBJ1-4; v_call: TRBV5-6; clone_size: NA; d_call: NA; cdr3_aa: CASSSGLEVEKLFF; cdr3_nt: TGTGCCAGCAGCTCAGGACTCGAAGTTGAAAAACTGTTTTTT
j_call: TRBJ2-7; v_call: TRBV10-3; clone_size: NA; d_call: TRBD1; cdr3_aa: CAINDGTASYEQYF; cdr3_nt: TGTGCCATCAACGACGGGACAGCCTCCTACGAGCAGTACTTC
j_call: TRBJ2-7; v_call: TRBV5-4; clone_size: NA; d_call: TRBD1; cdr3_aa: CASRRDSAYEQYF; cdr3_nt: TGTGCCAGCAGGAGGGACAGTGCCTACGAGCAGTACTTC
j_call: TRBJ1-2; v_call: TRBV18; clone_size: NA; d_call: NA; cdr3_aa: CASSPNFFGAYGYTF; cdr3_nt: TGTGCCAGCTCACCAAATTTTTTTGGGGCCTATGGCTACACCTTC
j_call: TRBJ2-1; v_call: TRBV27; clone_size: NA; d_call: NA; cdr3_aa: CATLDLSSGQNEQFF; cdr3_nt: TGTGCCACCCTGGACCTTTCTTCAGGACAGAATGAGCAGTTCTTC
j_call: TRBJ1-2; v_call: TRBV25-1; clone_size: NA; d_call: TRBD1; cdr3_aa: CASSDSGTGFYGYTF; cdr3_nt: TGTGCCAGCAGTGATTCCGGGACAGGTTTCTATGGCTACACCTTC
j_call: TRBJ2-7; v_call: TRBV9; clone_size: NA; d_call: TRBD2; cdr3_aa: CASSISGNIYEQYF; cdr3_nt: TGTGCCAGCAGCATCAGCGGGAATATCTACGAGCAGTACTTC
j_call: TRBJ2-3; v_call: TRBV28; clone_size: NA; d_call: NA; cdr3_aa: CASNDYTDTQYF; cdr3_nt: TGTGCCAGCAATGACTACACAGATACGCAGTATTTT
j_call: TRBJ1-1; v_call: TRBV9; clone_size: once; d_call: NA; cdr3_aa: CASNSGGVWNTEAFF; cdr3_nt: TGTGCCAGCAACTCCGGGGGGGTATGGAACACTGAAGCTTTCTTT
j_call: TRBJ1-5; v_call: TRBV9; clone_size: NA; d_call: NA; cdr3_aa: CASSPRGDWEPQHF; cdr3_nt: TGTGCCAGCAGCCCACGGGGGGATTGGGAGCCCCAGCATTTT
j_call: TRBJ2-1; v_call: TRBV30; clone_size: NA; d_call: NA; cdr3_aa: CAGTSYDEQFF; cdr3_nt: TGTGCCGGCACTAGTTACGATGAGCAGTTCTTC
j_call: TRBJ2-3; v_call: TRBV28; clone_size: NA; d_call: NA; cdr3_aa: CASGLIWTDTQYF; cdr3_nt: TGTGCCAGCGGACTGATTTGGACAGATACGCAGTATTTT
j_call: TRBJ2-7; v_call: TRBV10-3; clone_size: NA; d_call: TRBD2; cdr3_aa: CAIGGTSGTSYEQYF; cdr3_nt: TGTGCCATCGGGGGGACTAGCGGGACGTCGTACGAGCAGTACTTC
j_call: TRBJ2-7; v_call: TRBV7-3; clone_size: NA; d_call: TRBD2; cdr3_aa: CASSVASGPAYEQYF; cdr3_nt: TGTGCCAGCAGCGTAGCTAGCGGCCCTGCCTACGAGCAGTACTTC
j_call: TRBJ2-2; v_call: TRBV10-3; clone_size: once; d_call: TRBD2; cdr3_aa: CAISDPRTRNPGELFF; cdr3_nt: TGTGCCATCAGTGATCCCAGGACTAGGAATCCCGGGGAGCTGTTTTTT
j_call: TRBJ2-1; v_call: TRBV18; clone_size: NA; d_call: NA; cdr3_aa: CASSPPGGNEQFF; cdr3_nt: TGTGCCAGCTCACCACCAGGGGGCAATGAGCAGTTCTTC
j_call: TRBJ2-4; v_call: TRBV19; clone_size: NA; d_call: TRBD1; cdr3_aa: CASSSGTALNIQYF; cdr3_nt: TGTGCCAGTAGCTCCGGGACAGCTTTAAACATTCAGTACTTC
j_call: TRBJ2-5; v_call: TRBV9; clone_size: NA; d_call: NA; cdr3_aa: CASSVEGGNQETQYF; cdr3_nt: TGTGCCAGCAGCGTAGAGGGAGGAAACCAAGAGACCCAGTACTTC
j_call: TRBJ2-3; v_call: TRBV9; clone_size: once; d_call: NA; cdr3_aa: CASSVGHREGTDTQYF; cdr3_nt: TGTGCCAGCAGCGTAGGGCACAGGGAAGGCACAGATACGCAGTATTTT
j_call: TRBJ2-7; v_call: TRBV11-3; clone_size: NA; d_call: NA; cdr3_aa: CASRGPTGGTYEQYF; cdr3_nt: TGTGCCAGCAGAGGTCCTACAGGTGGGACCTACGAGCAGTACTTC
j_call: TRBJ2-2; v_call: TRBV6-5; clone_size: NA; d_call: NA; cdr3_aa: CASSYQGGAGELFF; cdr3_nt: TGTGCCAGCAGTTACCAGGGGGGAGCTGGGGAGCTGTTTTTT
j_call: TRBJ2-2; v_call: TRBV6-4; clone_size: NA; d_call: NA; cdr3_aa: CASSALYRGGELFF; cdr3_nt: TGTGCCAGCAGTGCCTTATACCGGGGCGGGGAGCTGTTTTTT
j_call: TRBJ1-2; v_call: TRBV2; clone_size: few; d_call: NA; cdr3_aa: CASSGDNYYGYTF; cdr3_nt: TGTGCCAGCAGTGGGGACAACTACTATGGCTACACCTTC
j_call: TRBJ1-3; v_call: TRBV13; clone_size: NA; d_call: NA; cdr3_aa: CASSQWRGGGNTIYF; cdr3_nt: TGTGCCAGCAGCCAATGGAGGGGTGGTGGAAACACCATATATTTT
j_call: TRBJ2-1; v_call: TRBV27; clone_size: NA; d_call: TRBD2; cdr3_aa: CASSLGSGTSSNEQFF; cdr3_nt: TGTGCCAGCAGTTTGGGATCCGGGACTAGTTCCAATGAGCAGTTCTTC
j_call: TRBJ2-3; v_call: TRBV7-7; clone_size: NA; d_call: TRBD2; cdr3_aa: CASSAYPFRLAGGTDTQYF; cdr3_nt: TGTGCTAGCAGCGCCTACCCTTTTAGACTAGCGGGAGGAACAGATACGCAGTATTTT
j_call: TRBJ2-7; v_call: TRBV7-6; clone_size: NA; d_call: NA; cdr3_aa: CASSPGLQEVQYF; cdr3_nt: TGTGCCAGCAGCCCCGGACTCCAGGAGGTGCAGTACTTC
j_call: TRBJ2-7; v_call: TRBV7-2; clone_size: once; d_call: NA; cdr3_aa: CASGFRSWEVYEQYF; cdr3_nt: TGTGCCAGCGGCTTTCGGAGTTGGGAGGTCTACGAGCAGTACTTC
j_call: TRBJ2-7; v_call: TRBV11-3; clone_size: NA; d_call: TRBD2; cdr3_aa: CASSLKGGREQYF; cdr3_nt: TGTGCCAGCAGCTTAAAGGGAGGGCGCGAGCAGTACTTC
j_call: TRBJ1-5; v_call: TRBV28; clone_size: NA; d_call: NA; cdr3_aa: CASSKTVNQPQHF; cdr3_nt: TGTGCCAGCAGTAAGACAGTCAATCAGCCCCAGCATTTT
j_call: TRBJ2-7; v_call: TRBV5-1; clone_size: NA; d_call: NA; cdr3_aa: CASREGSSYEQYF; cdr3_nt: TGCGCCAGCAGGGAAGGGAGCTCCTACGAGCAGTACTTC
j_call: TRBJ2-1; v_call: TRBV27; clone_size: NA; d_call: NA; cdr3_aa: CASSFLYRHNEQFF; cdr3_nt: TGTGCCAGCAGTTTCTTGTACAGGCACAATGAGCAGTTCTTC
j_call: TRBJ2-7; v_call: TRBV27; clone_size: NA; d_call: NA; cdr3_aa: CASSLGRVPYEQYF; cdr3_nt: TGTGCCAGCAGTTTAGGGCGGGTCCCCTACGAGCAGTACTTC
j_call: TRBJ1-3; v_call: TRBV5-4; clone_size: NA; d_call: TRBD1; cdr3_aa: CASSSSDRVGNTIYF; cdr3_nt: TGTGCCAGCAGCTCGAGCGACAGGGTTGGAAACACCATATATTTT
j_call: TRBJ1-2; v_call: TRBV6-5; clone_size: NA; d_call: TRBD1; cdr3_aa: CASNKQGAVNGYTF; cdr3_nt: TGTGCCAGCAACAAACAGGGGGCGGTTAATGGCTACACCTTC
j_call: TRBJ2-7; v_call: TRBV15; clone_size: NA; d_call: NA; cdr3_aa: CATSRNSLSYEQYF; cdr3_nt: TGTGCCACCAGCAGAAACAGCCTATCCTACGAGCAGTACTTC
j_call: TRBJ2-5; v_call: TRBV29-1; clone_size: NA; d_call: NA; cdr3_aa: CSVDLQGLGQETQYF; cdr3_nt: TGCAGCGTTGACCTACAGGGTCTGGGGCAAGAGACCCAGTACTTC
j_call: TRBJ1-4; v_call: TRBV6-6; clone_size: NA; d_call: NA; cdr3_aa: CASSYSGHPNEKLFF; cdr3_nt: TGTGCCAGCAGTTACTCGGGACACCCTAATGAAAAACTGTTTTTT
j_call: TRBJ1-2; v_call: TRBV6-5; clone_size: NA; d_call: NA; cdr3_aa: CASTDSYGYTF; cdr3_nt: TGTGCCAGCACCGACAGCTATGGCTACACCTTC